This T cell receptor (beta chain) was recorded in a study of T cell responses to AZD1222 COVID-19 vaccine. Repertoires were generated with immunoSEQ multiplex PCR, while TCRdb's copy carries only in-frame clones and drops some. The sample holds hundreds of thousands of clones; roughly 91% are singletons and the top ten take roughly 1%. CDR1 KGHSH and CDR2 LQKENI come from the germline V gene. The CDR3 contains 17 residues. The V and J ends lost 5 bases and 0 bases respectively, with 19 bases between them. The sequences come from peripheral blood, collected on day 0 of MenACWY control vaccination. This clonotype was sampled from an adult in good health. The rearrangement links TRBV18 to TRBJ1-2, with D possibly matching TRBD1 (6 bases). For the CDR3, the DNA is TGTGCCAGCTCATTACCGGGACACCACAAGACTAACTATGGCTACACCTTC. It translates to CASSLPGHHKTNYGYTF. The entire variable domain, with the rest obtained from reference TRBV18 and TRBJ1-2, is as follows: NAGVMQNPRHLVRRRGQEARLRCSPMKGHSHVYWYRQLPEEGLKFMVYLQKENIIDESGMPKERFSAEFPKEGPSILRIQQVVRGDSAAYFCASSLPGHHKTNYGYTFGSGTRLTVV.